Shown below are 14 T cell receptor beta chains from a single sample sequenced in a study of T cells after yellow fever vaccination. Each CDR3 protein is one row after TCRdb ran MiXCR on the 5' RACE reads. The sample has some 220,000 distinct CDR3 sequences, under 3.5% seen once. Here the sequenced sample was CD4+ T cells sorted from PBMCs, taken 10 days after the yellow fever booster vaccination. Source of these receptors: a man aged 18 to 29 who received the YFV17D yellow fever vaccine.

The chain couples TRBV7-2 to TRBJ2-1; a weak D match, TRBD2 (5 bases). The CDR3 contains 13 residues. The germline V gene has CDR1 SGHTA and CDR2 FQGNSA. Trimming took 3 bases from V and 12 from J, leaving 15 bases between them. For the CDR3, the DNA is TGTGCCAGCAGCTTTTATCGGGAAGTGGGGCAGTTCTTC. It is translated as CASSFYREVGQFF.

This clonotype was seen at least ten times. V and J are TRBV10-3 and TRBJ1-2, with D maybe TRBD1 (5 bases). V shed 2 bases and J shed 0 bases, with 10 bases lying between them. There are 15 residues in the CDR3. CDR1 and CDR2 (germline): ENHRY, SYGVKD. The CDR3 sequence is CAISEGDAANYGYTF. DNA for the CDR3: TGTGCCATCAGTGAGGGGGACGCAGCTAACTATGGCTACACCTTC.

This clonotype was recorded many times. This sequence joins TRBV9 and TRBJ2-3; D ambiguous. This CDR3 is 12 amino acids long. Germline loops: CDR1 SGDLS, CDR2 YYNGEE. With 3 bases removed from V and 2 bases from J, the gap between germline ends came to 4 bases. The CDR3 sequence is CASSALTDTQYF. In DNA form, the CDR3 reads TGTGCCAGCAGCGCCCTCACAGATACGCAGTATTTT.

The genes are TRBV12-3 or TRBV12-4 and TRBJ2-5, with 9 bases that match TRBD1. The CDR3 runs to 15 residues. V lost 5 bases to trimming and J lost 2 bases; unmatched junction nucleotides: 6. The CDR3, as DNA: TGTGCCAGCAGTCCGACAGGGGGACAACAAGAGACCCAGTACTTC. It translates to CASSPTGGQQETQYF.

The rearrangement uses TRBV5-6 and TRBJ2-3; 9 bases map to TRBD2. This CDR3 region has 16 residues. Germline CDR1 reads SGHDT; CDR2 reads YYEEEE. The trim removed 3 bases at V and 2 bases at J, leaving 7 bases unmatched. CDR3 in DNA: TGTGCCAGCAGCTCCGTAGCGGGGGCCAACACAGATACGCAGTATTTT. It encodes CASSSVAGANTDTQYF.

This clonotype turned up a few times. The J gene is TRBJ2-3, the V gene TRBV6-6; D may be TRBD2 (6 bases). Between the trimmed V and J ends, which lost 6 bases and 0 bases, there was a span of 22 bases. The CDR3 is 18 residues long. The germline V gene encodes CDR1 MNHNY and CDR2 SVGAGI (reference sequence). CDR3 region: CASRSTISGSTSTDTQYF. As DNA, the CDR3 is TGTGCCAGCAGAAGTACGATTAGCGGATCCACTAGCACAGATACGCAGTATTTT.

The chain links TRBV15 to TRBJ1-2, with unresolved D. The germline gives CDR1 LNHNV, CDR2 YYDKDF (reference sequence). The length of the CDR3 is 13 residues. Trimming removed 4 bases at V and 7 bases at J, with 13 bases between. CDR3 nucleotide sequence: TGTGCCACCAGCACCCCTTCCCTGGTTGGCTACACCTTC. It encodes CATSTPSLVGYTF.

This clonotype appeared a few times. This chain connects TRBV4-1 to TRBJ2-7, with 11 bases fitting TRBD2. CDR3 length equals 17 residues. V dropped 4 bases and J dropped 4; count of bases not matched to a gene: 12. Germline V gene lookup returns CDR1 MGHRA and CDR2 YSYEKL. The DNA of the CDR3 is TGCGCCAGCAGCCTGTACCTTCTAGCGGGGGGAGGGTACGAGCAGTACTTC. Translation gives CASSLYLLAGGGYEQYF.

There are a few counts of this clonotype. This chain connects TRBV5-5 to TRBJ1-1; no reliable D call. In germline, CDR1 is SGHKS, CDR2 YYEKEE (reference sequence). CDR3 size: 17 residues. V dropped 9 bases and J dropped 0 bases, with 24 bases sitting between them. The CDR3 DNA sequence: TGTGCCACCGGAGGGCTAGGTGGCCGATTAATGAACACTGAAGCTTTCTTT. Translation: CATGGLGGRLMNTEAFF.

This clonotype was detected a few times. This chain uses TRBV13 with TRBJ2-7; 8 bases match TRBD1. With 2 bases clipped from V and 6 bases from J, the junction kept 3 bases outside the gene matches. The germline V gene has CDR1 PRHDT and CDR2 FYEKMQ (reference sequence). The CDR3 length is 13 residues. The CDR3 region is CASSLQTGAEQYF. CDR3 DNA sequence: TGTGCCAGCAGCTTACAGACAGGGGCCGAGCAGTACTTC.

This clonotype showed up many times. This sequence joins TRBV30 and TRBJ1-1; a possible D gene is TRBD1 (6 bases). In germline, CDR1 is GTSNPN, CDR2 SVGIG (reference sequence). The CDR3 extends over 13 amino acids. Trimming cost V 2 bases and J 7 bases, with 14 bases left between them. CDR3 sequence (DNA): TGTGCCTGGAGTTTGGAGGGGGTGAGTGAAGCTTTCTTT. It encodes CAWSLEGVSEAFF.

There are a few counts of this clonotype. J is TRBJ1-2 and V is TRBV29-1; TRBD1 might be the D (5 bases). This CDR3 has 12 residues. Germline CDR1 is SQVTM and CDR2 is ANQGSEA. V gave up 4 bases and J gave up 4 bases, with 10 bases separating them. This CDR3 reads CSVGSGGYGYTF. In DNA, the CDR3 is TGCAGCGTTGGGAGTGGGGGCTATGGCTACACCTTC. Combining the CDR3 with reference TRBV29-1 and TRBJ1-2 gives the whole variable domain SAVISQKPSRDICQRGTSLTIQCQVDSQVTMMFWYRQQPGQSLTLIATANQGSEATYESGFVIDKFPISRPNLTFSTLTVSNMSPEDSSIYLCSVGSGGYGYTFGSGTRLTVV.

Details on this clonotype: This could be a read error, since a much larger clone is one nucleotide away. The chain couples TRBV5-1 to TRBJ2-1; no clear D gene. This CDR3 is built from 13 residues. CDR1 SGHRS and CDR2 YFSETQ come from the germline V gene. DNA of the CDR3: TGCGCCAGGAGCTTGGTAGTGGACAATGAGCAGTTCTTC. As protein: CARSLVVDNEQFF.

This clonotype was counted between two and nine times. The V and J genes are TRBV5-1 and TRBJ2-3; D remains ambiguous. V was cut by 3 bases and J by 5 bases, with 13 bases left in between. Germline assignment: CDR1 SGHRS and CDR2 YFSETQ. This CDR3 contains 14 residues. The CDR3 region is CASSSSFNRDTQYF. The CDR3 DNA reads TGCGCCAGCAGCTCTTCCTTTAATCGAGATACGCAGTATTTT.